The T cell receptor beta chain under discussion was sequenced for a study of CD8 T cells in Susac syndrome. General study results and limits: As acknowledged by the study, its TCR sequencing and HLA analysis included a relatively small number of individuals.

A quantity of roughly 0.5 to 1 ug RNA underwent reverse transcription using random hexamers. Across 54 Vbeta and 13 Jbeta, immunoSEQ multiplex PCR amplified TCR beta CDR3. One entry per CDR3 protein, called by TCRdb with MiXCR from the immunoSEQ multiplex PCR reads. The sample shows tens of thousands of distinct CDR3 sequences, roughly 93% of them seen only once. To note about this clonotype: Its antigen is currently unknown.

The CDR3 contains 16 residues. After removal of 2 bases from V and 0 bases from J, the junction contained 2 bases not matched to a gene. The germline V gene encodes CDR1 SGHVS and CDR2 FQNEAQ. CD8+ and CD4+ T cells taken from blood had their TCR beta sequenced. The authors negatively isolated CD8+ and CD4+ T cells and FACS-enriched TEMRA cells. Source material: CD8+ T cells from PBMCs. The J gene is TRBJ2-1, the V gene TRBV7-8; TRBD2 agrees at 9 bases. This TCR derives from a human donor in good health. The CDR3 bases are TGTGCCAGCAGCTTAAGCGGGGGGAGCTCCTACAATGAGCAGTTCTTC. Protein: CASSLSGGSSYNEQFF. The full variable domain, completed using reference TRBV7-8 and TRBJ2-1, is GAGVSQSPRYKVAKRGQDVALRCDPISGHVSLFWYQQALGQGPEFLTYFQNEAQLDKSGLPSDRFFAERPEGSVSTLKIQRTQQEDSAVYLCASSLSGGSSYNEQFFGPGTRLTVL.